The 4 T cell receptor beta chains below all came from one sample that was sequenced in a study of monozygotic twins with inflammatory bowel disease. TCRdb reprocessed the 5' RACE reads, keeping one entry per CDR3 protein, no DNA. The listing records 110,000 to 150,000 distinct CDR3 sequences. The sample comprised blood. These receptor sequences come from a human donor with ulcerative colitis or Crohn's disease, or a healthy co-twin of an affected twin (not recorded which).

The CDR3 is CASSLGVGGNNQPQHF. The chain has TRBV5-5 and TRBJ1-5. Germline CDR1 reads SGHKS; CDR2 reads YYEKEE (reference sequence). The CDR3 covers 16 residues.

The chain has TRBV5-1 and TRBJ2-3; TCRdb indicates TRBD1, and absent DNA this call remains unverified. CDR1 is SGHRS and CDR2 is YFSETQ in the germline V gene. There are 16 residues in the CDR3. The CDR3 region is CASSSGLREGTDTQYF.

The CDR3 spells CSATGAARATNEKLFF. This chain links TRBV20-1 with TRBJ1-4; TCRdb's D call of TRBD1 is untestable without DNA. The CDR3 is 16 amino acids. Germline loops: CDR1 DFQATT, CDR2 SNEGSKA (reference sequence).

The J gene is TRBJ2-2, the V gene TRBV20-1; absent DNA, TCRdb's TRBD1 call cannot be checked. There are 14 residues in the CDR3. Germline V gene lookup returns CDR1 DFQATT and CDR2 SNEGSKA (reference sequence). CDR3 amino acids: CSASWGSNTGELFF.